This TCR beta chain was recorded in a study of T cell responses to AZD1222 COVID-19 vaccine (dated by TCRdb to about 2021). About the investigation overall: Because spike-specific TCR depth and breadth did not differ between the two schedules, AZD1222 recipients who got a second dose at roughly 4 weeks were pooled with those who got a second dose at roughly 12 weeks. TCR sequencing was performed for more than 230 trial participants, of whom roughly 200 were given two doses of AZD1222 and 26 were given two doses of MenACWY control vaccine. Enrollment into the trials was organized by age into subgroups of 18-55, 56-69 and 70-plus years, and those subgroups contained approximately 160, 26 and 62 TCR-sequenced participants, respectively. What the authors observed across the whole study: Participants were mostly white British and included more females than males, and it was suggested by the authors that clonal diversity may have been underestimated. CD4 TCRs associated with the vaccine covered the entire spike protein, and the dominant responses were in regions 160-218 and 743-854. Because no day 14 peak-response samples were available, the repertoires could be characterized only after the peak T cell response. Epitopes outside the regions mutated in the B.1.351 and B.1.1.7 variants were reportedly recognized by nearly half of the unique spike-specific TCRs. Conclusions about previously exposed vaccinees were limited because only six AZD1222 recipients were SARS-CoV-2 seropositive at baseline. The 56-69-year group was small, and its depth increase did not reach significance, likely because of low power. After two AZD1222 doses, both the breadth and the depth of spike-specific TCRs were significantly higher than at day 0 and than in MenACWY recipients.

V loses 0 bases, J loses 3 bases, and the germline ends lie 6 bases apart. The cysteine opens and the phenylalanine closes a CDR3 of 14 amino acids. Of the read, only the CDR3 DNA is kept; its 42 bases are in frame from base 1. The germline V gene yields MNHEY for CDR1 and SVGAGI for CDR2. The sample's time point label, in plain terms: baseline before first vaccination. Samples from vaccinated people were obtained from the UK trials COV001 and COV002, which included a single-blind randomized controlled phase 2/3 trial of AZD1222 (ChAdOx1 nCoV-19) in healthy adults. Trial participant PBMC samples were collected at day 0 and day 28 after the second dose for TCRbeta chain sequencing. The CDR3 regions of human TCRbeta chains were analyzed by immunosequencing. The study's processing was this. TCRs in the repertoires were compared against a reference library of SARS-CoV-2-specific TCRs that had been generated with the MIRA antigen-specificity platform. Breadth was defined as the fraction of unique TCRs that were SARS-CoV-2-associated. Depth was defined as the fraction of total T cells that were SARS-CoV-2-associated. Using the MIRA data, every spike-specific TCR was mapped to the spike region that the TCR reacted to and assigned to either a CD4 or a CD8 class. Log10-transformed breadth and depth values were compared by one-way ANOVA with Sidak's multiple comparisons tests. TCRdb holds this immuneACCESS table with in-frame rearrangements only. Some clones are missing; in checked studies, unresolved V genes explain under half, and the rest has no known cause. Clonal size and the V and J genes are those of that table, whereas D and trimming came from the DNA. The sample table lists approximately 260,000 clones, approximately 93% of them with a count of one. Around 0.58% of the sample is taken by the ten largest.

A few counts support this clone. No antigen is known for it. Base qualities are not provided; no much larger clone lies one nucleotide away. Source: peripheral blood, taken on day 0 of AZD1222 vaccination. The receptor was derived from an adult in good health. The chain was built from TRBV6-5 and TRBJ1-5, and the D gene may be TRBD1, 5 bases matching. The CDR3 protein sequence reads: CASSYSGANQPQHF. The sequenced DNA: TGTGCCAGCAGTTACTCAGGGGCCAATCAGCCCCAGCATTTT.